The rows below give T cell receptor beta chains drawn from one sample of a study of blood T cell repertoires in COVID-19. The repertoire was sequenced with immunoSEQ multiplex PCR; TCRdb's copy has only in-frame clones and lacks some. The data contain roughly 150,000 clones, 80% to 90% of them singletons. Sequenced sample: peripheral blood. The receptors here all came from a woman aged 55-69 years with active COVID-19. Each CDR3 is given with its conserved first and last residue. D genes are given only for firm matches. Rows may omit the clone size; those that give it use once, few, many or a size class.

v_call,clone_size,j_call,d_call,cdr3_nt,cdr3_aa
TRBV18,NA,TRBJ2-6,NA,TGTGCCAGCTCGATCATAGGCGGAACCGGGGCCAACGTCCTGACTTTC,CASSIIGGTGANVLTF
TRBV5-1,NA,TRBJ2-2,TRBD2,TGCGCCAGCAGTTCGTCCTTGACAACTAGCGGGAGCGTCCGGGACTGGGCCGGGGAGCTGTTTTTT,CASSSSLTTSGSVRDWAGELFF
TRBV14,NA,TRBJ2-3,NA,TGTGCCAGCAGTTACGCATTGAGTGATACGCAGTATTTT,CASSYALSDTQYF
TRBV2,NA,TRBJ2-1,NA,TGTGCCAGCAGTGAAAATAGGGGCTCTAGCGTTTCCTACAATGAGCAGTTCTTC,CASSENRGSSVSYNEQFF
TRBV18,NA,TRBJ1-3,NA,TGTGCCAGCTCACTACAGGACTCTGGAAACACCATATATTTT,CASSLQDSGNTIYF
TRBV10-2,NA,TRBJ2-3,TRBD1,TGCGCCAGCAGTGAGTCGCCGACAGGGTTCGCAGATACGCAGTATTTT,CASSESPTGFADTQYF
TRBV6-5,few,TRBJ1-5,TRBD1,TGTGCCAGCAGGATGACAGGGGATAGGAATCAGCCCCAGCATTTT,CASRMTGDRNQPQHF
TRBV9,NA,TRBJ2-1,TRBD2,TGTGCCAGCAGCGTAGAAGGGACTAGCGGGAGCTACAATGAGCAGTTCTTC,CASSVEGTSGSYNEQFF
TRBV2,NA,TRBJ1-5,TRBD1,TGTGCCAGCAGGGCCGGGACAGGGGTCGATAGCAATCAGCCCCAGCATTTT,CASRAGTGVDSNQPQHF
TRBV3-1/TRBV3-2,few,TRBJ2-3,TRBD2,TGTGCCAGCAGCCAAGACGTAGGCGGGAGGGCCGGCCGTACAGATACGCAGTATTTT,CASSQDVGGRAGRTDTQYF
TRBV2,NA,TRBJ1-4,NA,TGTGCCAGCAGTGGATCGCTTCTGAATGGCCAACTGTTTTTT,CASSGSLLNGQLFF
TRBV4-2,NA,TRBJ1-2,TRBD1,TGTGCCAGCAGCCAAGGATGGGACAGACTAAACTATGGCTACACCTTC,CASSQGWDRLNYGYTF
TRBV12-3/TRBV12-4,NA,TRBJ1-1,NA,TGTGCCAGCAGTTTAGGGGCGGAAGCTTTCTTT,CASSLGAEAFF
TRBV19,NA,TRBJ1-5,TRBD1,TGTGCCAGTAGTATCGGACGGGGCAGGGGGGAGAATCAGCCCCAGCATTTT,CASSIGRGRGENQPQHF
TRBV27,NA,TRBJ1-6,NA,TGTGCCAGCAGTTTATCGTGGCGGGTTTCACCCCTCCACTTT,CASSLSWRVSPLHF
TRBV6-2/TRBV6-3,NA,TRBJ2-1,TRBD2,TGTGCCAGCAGTTACTCCGTACTAGCGTGGTCTAAGGACGATGAGCAGTTCTTC,CASSYSVLAWSKDDEQFF
TRBV4-3,NA,TRBJ2-7,TRBD2,TGCGCCAGCAGCCAAGAACCCCCCACTAGCGGGAGTTACGAGCAGTACTTC,CASSQEPPTSGSYEQYF
TRBV9,NA,TRBJ2-7,NA,TGTGCCAGCAGCGAAACCGGGGACTGGAAGGCCTACGAGCAGTACTTC,CASSETGDWKAYEQYF
TRBV10-3,NA,TRBJ1-1,TRBD1,TGTGCCATCAGCGATAAAGGGGCAGGGGGCACTGAAGCTTTCTTT,CAISDKGAGGTEAFF
TRBV6-5,NA,TRBJ2-2,TRBD1,TGTGCCAGCACCTCCTACAGGGGGAGTGGCGGGGAGCTGTTTTTT,CASTSYRGSGGELFF
TRBV5-4,NA,TRBJ2-1,NA,TGTGCCAGCAGCTTGGGAGGGGACACTAGCTACAATGAGCAGTTCTTC,CASSLGGDTSYNEQFF
TRBV15,NA,TRBJ2-7,TRBD1,TGTGCCACCAGCAGAGCTAGTCGCAGGGGGGAGCAGTACTTC,CATSRASRRGEQYF
TRBV19,NA,TRBJ1-1,NA,TGTGCCAGTAGTATCCGGAGGAACACTGAAGCTTTCTTT,CASSIRRNTEAFF
TRBV28,NA,TRBJ2-3,TRBD2,TGTGCCAGCAGTTTGGGGACTAGCCATGATACGCAGTATTTT,CASSLGTSHDTQYF
TRBV9,NA,TRBJ1-4,NA,TGTGCCAGCAGCGCCAACTATAATGAAAAACTGTTTTTT,CASSANYNEKLFF
TRBV5-5,NA,TRBJ1-2,TRBD1,TGTGCCAGCAGCTTTGGGACAGGAGTGGTGGAGGGCTACACCTTC,CASSFGTGVVEGYTF
TRBV5-1,NA,TRBJ2-2,TRBD1,TGCGCCAGCAGCCCCGTAATTTGGACAGGAGCCGGGGAGCTGTTTTTT,CASSPVIWTGAGELFF
TRBV5-6,NA,TRBJ2-7,NA,TGTGCCAGCAGCTTACAGAGAGAGCAGTACTTC,CASSLQREQYF
TRBV2,NA,TRBJ2-1,NA,TGTGCCAGCAGCATTGAACTTTACAATGAGCAGTTCTTC,CASSIELYNEQFF
TRBV7-2,NA,TRBJ1-6,TRBD1,TGTGCCAGCAGTTTAGGCGGGACAGGGAATTCACCCCTCCACTTT,CASSLGGTGNSPLHF
TRBV5-1,NA,TRBJ2-1,NA,TGCGCCAGCAGCGCCCCTGCTAGGCCCGGCGCCTACAATGAGCAGTTCTTC,CASSAPARPGAYNEQFF
TRBV5-6,NA,TRBJ2-3,NA,TGTGCCAGCAGCCGGCTAGCGACGGCAAACACAGATACGCAGTATTTT,CASSRLATANTDTQYF
TRBV7-8,NA,TRBJ1-4,TRBD1,TGTGCCAGCAGCTTAAGGCGTACCGGGACAGAGTCTCGCAAACTGTTTTTT,CASSLRRTGTESRKLFF
TRBV28,NA,TRBJ2-7,TRBD1,TGTGCCAGCAGCCAATCCGGGACAGGGTCCTTCGAGCAGTACTTC,CASSQSGTGSFEQYF
TRBV21-1,NA,TRBJ2-7,NA,TGTGCCAGCAGCAAACGGAGAAGCCGACAGGGGCTAGCCTACGAGCAGTACTTC,CASSKRRSRQGLAYEQYF
TRBV2,NA,TRBJ2-7,TRBD2,TGTGCCAGCAGTGAGGGACTAGCGGGATTCTCCTACGAGCAGTACTTC,CASSEGLAGFSYEQYF
TRBV9,NA,TRBJ2-6,NA,TGTGCCAGCAGCCCACGGGGACTCTCTGGGGCCAACGTCCTGACTTTC,CASSPRGLSGANVLTF
TRBV19,NA,TRBJ2-3,TRBD1,TGTGCCAGTAGTTCGAGACAGGGGGACACGCAGTATTTT,CASSSRQGDTQYF
TRBV9,NA,TRBJ2-4,NA,TGTGCCAGCAGCGTAGAAGCCCAAAGAAACATTCAGTACTTC,CASSVEAQRNIQYF
TRBV28,NA,TRBJ1-2,NA,TGTGCCAGCAGTTTATCCCTCTATGGCTACACCTTC,CASSLSLYGYTF
TRBV5-1,once,TRBJ1-2,NA,TGCGCCAGCAGCTTGGGAGGCAGGGTAGTTGGCTACACCTTC,CASSLGGRVVGYTF
TRBV5-1,NA,TRBJ1-1,NA,TGCGCCAGCCGCCCAGGGGCTCTGAACACTGAAGCTTTCTTT,CASRPGALNTEAFF
TRBV28,NA,TRBJ2-1,NA,TGTGCCAGCGTGCCCAGCTCCTACAATGAGCAGTTCTTC,CASVPSSYNEQFF
TRBV30,few,TRBJ2-1,TRBD2,TGTGCCTGGAGTGTTCAGGGGACTAGCGGGAGAAATGAGCAGTTCTTC,CAWSVQGTSGRNEQFF
TRBV6-4,NA,TRBJ1-2,TRBD1,TGTGCCAGCAGTTCCGGGACAGGGGTAGGCTACACCTTC,CASSSGTGVGYTF
TRBV7-3,few,TRBJ2-7,TRBD1,TGTGCCAGCAGCTTGTCGGGACCAGACAGGGACCCTTACGAGCAGTACTTC,CASSLSGPDRDPYEQYF
TRBV6-4,NA,TRBJ1-3,NA,TGTGCCAGCAGTGACTCGGGCAGAAGAAACACCATATATTTT,CASSDSGRRNTIYF
TRBV12-3/TRBV12-4,NA,TRBJ1-5,TRBD1,TGTGCCAGCAGCGAGACAGGGAATCAGCCCCAGCATTTT,CASSETGNQPQHF
TRBV6-5,NA,TRBJ2-3,NA,TGTGCCAGCAGTCTTCGTGGCACAGATACGCAGTATTTT,CASSLRGTDTQYF
TRBV2,few,TRBJ1-6,NA,TGTGCCAGCAGTGAAGAGAGGATGAAATCACCCCTCCACTTT,CASSEERMKSPLHF
TRBV19,few,TRBJ1-5,TRBD1,TGTGCCAGTAGCCAGACAGGGTCCTGGCATCAGCCCCAGCATTTT,CASSQTGSWHQPQHF
TRBV19,once,TRBJ1-4,TRBD1,TGTGCCAGTAGTATAGGACAGGGGACTAATGAAAAACTGTTTTTT,CASSIGQGTNEKLFF
TRBV12-3/TRBV12-4,NA,TRBJ2-7,TRBD1,TGTGCCAGCAGCTACGGGACAGGGGGTAGAGGGTACTTC,CASSYGTGGRGYF
TRBV21-1,once,TRBJ1-5,NA,TGTGCCAGCAGCTTTGAAGAAGTTTTAATCGAGGGTCAGCCCCAGCATTTT,CASSFEEVLIEGQPQHF
TRBV29-1,NA,TRBJ1-2,TRBD1,TGCAGCGTTGTCAGGACAGGGGTAGGCTACACCTTC,CSVVRTGVGYTF